This T cell receptor (beta chain) was recovered during a study of T cells in Graves' hyperthyroidism and ophthalmopathy. Study-wide findings and caveats: Most thyroid clonotypes expanded above 0.001 appeared in blood too. In the analysis, a 13 V-J model separated ophthalmopathy from stable hyperthyroidism.

This clonotype was observed at least ten times. What it binds is not known. CDR3 length: 13 residues. Germline CDR1 SQVTM, CDR2 ANQGSEA. Trimming shortened V by 7 bases and J by 1 base, and 13 bases separated the two germline ends. A lack of ophthalmopathy progression within 18 months defined stable Graves' hyperthyroidism. Template material for amplifying TCR beta CDR3 regions consisted of RNA transcripts. HTBI primers were employed in a first-round RT-PCR of the TCR CDR3. TCRdb ran MiXCR on the multiplex PCR reads and lists one entry per CDR3 protein. The table has under 700,000 distinct CDR3 sequences, about half seen once; the top ten hold 8.2%.

The clonotype comes from a woman younger than 35 with Graves' hyperthyroidism. The chain is built from TRBV29-1 and TRBJ1-1; weak D call: TRBD1 (6 bases). The specimen was peripheral blood or thyroid tissue (not recorded which). In nucleotides, the CDR3 is TGCAGCGGCGAAGACAGGTCGAACACTGAAGCTTTCTTT. Its protein product is CSGEDRSNTEAFF.